Shown below are 18 T cell receptor beta chains from a single sample sequenced in a study of OX40 agonist ivuxolimab in advanced cancers. Library preparation used the immunoSEQ multiplex PCR assay. Drawn from immuneACCESS, this table holds only the in-frame rearrangements with V and J called that TCRdb kept. Clones are partly lost; checked studies trace under half to an unresolved V gene and leave the rest unexplained. The sample table holds 60,000 to 70,000 clones, of which under 95% were seen once. The top ten clonotypes cover roughly 12% of the sample. Sequenced here: CD4+ or CD8+ T cells sorted from blood, sampled in a trial of the OX40 agonist ivuxolimab. The receptors here all came from an adult with an advanced solid tumor such as melanoma, head and neck, liver or kidney cancer.

V and J are TRBV29-1 and TRBJ2-1; tentatively, D is TRBD1 (5 bases). The CDR3 runs to 15 residues. The V and J ends lost 3 bases and 8 bases respectively, with 20 bases between them. CDR1 and CDR2 from the germline V gene are SQVTM and ANQGSEA. The CDR3 nucleotides read TGCAGCGTTGACGGTCACCGAACAGGAGTTTATGAGCAGTTCTTC. Translating gives CSVDGHRTGVYEQFF.

The V gene is TRBV6-5, the J gene TRBJ2-7; no firm D call. Germline values: CDR1 MNHEY, CDR2 SVGAGI. V gave up 0 bases and J gave up 0 bases, with 9 bases separating them. CDR3 length: 15 residues. CDR3 nucleotide sequence: TGTGCCAGCAGTTACTCGGGTCTGAGCTCCTACGAGCAGTACTTC. Translation gives CASSYSGLSSYEQYF.

In nucleotides, the CDR3 is TGTGCCAGCAGCTACGAACAGGGAGGTGTCAGGGAGCTGTTTTTT. Translation: CASSYEQGGVRELFF. The chain carries TRBV7-2 and TRBJ2-2; perhaps D is TRBD1 or TRBD2 (6 bases each). The CDR3 extends over 15 amino acids. Trimming stripped 4 bases from V and 9 bases from J, with 18 bases between. Germline assignment: CDR1 SGHTA and CDR2 FQGNSA.

This chain joins TRBV14 and TRBJ2-2, with D hard to call. Germline lookup yields CDR1 SGHDN and CDR2 FVKESK. The CDR3 extends over 15 amino acids. V lost 0 bases and J lost 7, with 12 bases in between. CDR3 sequence reads: CASSQDLRTYGELFF. The CDR3 coding sequence is TGTGCCAGCAGCCAAGATCTTCGTACTTACGGGGAGCTGTTTTTT.

The chain links TRBV5-6 to TRBJ1-2; D is perhaps TRBD1 (6 bases). Trimming took 0 bases from V and 13 from J, leaving 16 bases between them. CDR3 length: 13 amino acids. Germline V lookup: CDR1 SGHDT, CDR2 YYEEEE. CDR3 protein: CASSLASGAPRTF. The CDR3 DNA reads TGTGCCAGCAGCTTGGCATCGGGGGCCCCCCGCACCTTC.

The chain carries TRBV5-6 and TRBJ2-7; 10 bases agree with TRBD1. V lost 4 bases to trimming and J lost 2 bases; unmatched junction nucleotides: 3. This CDR3 has 14 amino acids. CDR1 is SGHDT and CDR2 is YYEEEE in the germline V gene. The CDR3 bases are TGTGCCAGCAGCCGAGGACAGGGGGCCTACGAGCAGTACTTC. Translation: CASSRGQGAYEQYF.

This clone was counted a few times. The chain combines TRBV28 with TRBJ1-2; D ambiguous. Germline V gene sequence: CDR1 MDHEN, CDR2 SYDVKM. V lost 2 bases to trimming and J lost 6 bases, with 10 bases between them. The CDR3 runs to 13 residues. The CDR3 sequence is CASSLNNHDGYTF. CDR3 nucleotide sequence: TGTGCCAGCAGTTTAAACAATCACGATGGCTACACCTTC.

V and J are TRBV27 and TRBJ2-1, with TRBD2 identical over 7 bases. This CDR3 is built from 16 residues. Germline assignment: CDR1 MNHEY and CDR2 SMNVEV (reference sequence). V lost 6 bases, J lost 3 bases, and 11 bases stayed unmatched. The CDR3 DNA sequence: TGTGCCAGCAGCCAACCGGGACTACCTCGCTACAATGAGCAGTTCTTC. Protein product: CASSQPGLPRYNEQFF.

J is TRBJ2-1 and V is TRBV25-1, with D maybe TRBD1 (5 bases). V was trimmed by 8 bases and J by 1 base, leaving 12 bases between them. The germline CDR1 and CDR2 sequences are MGHDK and SYGVNS. CDR3 length: 14 residues. The CDR3 spells CASGQLTSYNEQFF. Written as DNA, the CDR3 is TGTGCCAGCGGACAACTCACTTCCTACAATGAGCAGTTCTTC.

The rearrangement joins TRBV29-1 to TRBJ2-5, with 10 bases fitting TRBD1. The CDR3 has 13 amino acids. The J segment lost 6 bases and the V segment lost 7 bases, leaving 8 bases of the junction unmatched. Germline CDR1 and CDR2: SQVTM and ANQGSEA. In DNA, the CDR3 is TGCAGCGCGGAACGGGACAGGGGACAGACCCAGTACTTC. Residues: CSAERDRGQTQYF.

The chain is built from TRBV7-9 and TRBJ2-1; D may be TRBD2 (5 bases). CDR3 length: 16 residues. Trimming shortened V by 5 bases and J by 0 bases, and 14 bases separated the two germline ends. Germline CDR1 SEHNR, CDR2 FQNEAQ (reference sequence). CDR3 in amino acids: CASSHRRGNSYNEQFF. CDR3 nucleotides: TGTGCCAGCAGCCATAGACGGGGTAACTCCTACAATGAGCAGTTCTTC.

The chain carries TRBV14 and TRBJ1-4; no clear D. CDR3 size: 15 residues. Germline V gives CDR1 SGHDN, CDR2 FVKESK. The V end was cut by 1 base, the J end by 0 bases, with 6 bases between. The DNA for the CDR3 is TGTGCCAGCAGCCAAGTCCGTGCAACTAATGAAAAACTGTTTTTT. Amino acid sequence: CASSQVRATNEKLFF.

This clone has a single count. This rearrangement joins TRBV4-1 to TRBJ2-5; 9 bases are shared with TRBD2. Trimming cost V 1 base and J 4 bases; bases outside gene matches: 13. The CDR3 covers 18 residues. Germline CDR1 is MGHRA and CDR2 is YSYEKL. The CDR3 reads CASSQVFQGLATAETQYF. The CDR3 DNA reads as TGCGCCAGCAGCCAAGTCTTTCAAGGACTAGCGACGGCAGAGACCCAGTACTTC.

This clone was recorded a few times. The rearrangement uses TRBV2 and TRBJ1-2; 8 bases align to TRBD1. Unmatched junction bases numbered 13, after V lost 6 bases and J lost 7 bases. The germline V gene encodes CDR1 SNHLY and CDR2 FYNNEI. CDR3 length: 15 amino acids. CDR3 protein: CASSIRTGTTSGYTF. The CDR3 nucleotides are TGTGCCAGCAGCATACGGACAGGGACTACATCTGGCTACACCTTC.

The chain uses TRBV28 and TRBJ2-7, with TRBD1 identical over 8 bases. Germline-derived CDR1 and CDR2 are MDHEN and SYDVKM. J was trimmed by 9 bases and V by 5 bases; bases with no gene match: 15. This CDR3 comprises 15 residues. The CDR3 nucleotides read TGTGCCAGCAGTCCTCCGCGGGACAGGAGGAGAGGGCAGTACTTC. Protein sequence: CASSPPRDRRRGQYF.

V is TRBV9 and J is TRBJ2-3, with TRBD2 matching over 13 bases. Germline values: CDR1 SGDLS, CDR2 YYNGEE. There are 19 residues in the CDR3. J was trimmed by 3 bases and V by 4 bases; bases with no gene match: 14. CDR3 amino acids: CASSLTSGLAGVTTDTQYF. CDR3 nucleotide sequence: TGTGCCAGCAGCCTTACCTCCGGACTAGCGGGAGTCACTACAGATACGCAGTATTTT.

V usage is TRBV9 and J usage is TRBJ2-7, with a weak D call TRBD1 (6 bases). The V end was cut by 3 bases, the J end by 0 bases, with 10 bases between. Germline CDR1 and CDR2: SGDLS and YYNGEE. The CDR3 consists of 14 residues. CDR3 residues: CASSDRTDSYEQYF. In DNA form, the CDR3 reads TGTGCCAGCAGCGACAGGACAGACTCCTACGAGCAGTACTTC.

A note on this clone: Other DNA sequences in the sample encode the same CDR3. The chain carries TRBV27 and TRBJ2-7; 11 positions agree with TRBD2. The CDR3 has 15 residues. Losses at the gene ends were 5 bases for V and 2 bases for J; bases not matched to a gene: 5. Germline V gives CDR1 MNHEY, CDR2 SMNVEV (reference sequence). This CDR3 is CASSSGTSGTYEQYF. The DNA for the CDR3 is TGTGCCAGCAGTAGCGGGACTAGCGGCACCTACGAGCAGTACTTC.